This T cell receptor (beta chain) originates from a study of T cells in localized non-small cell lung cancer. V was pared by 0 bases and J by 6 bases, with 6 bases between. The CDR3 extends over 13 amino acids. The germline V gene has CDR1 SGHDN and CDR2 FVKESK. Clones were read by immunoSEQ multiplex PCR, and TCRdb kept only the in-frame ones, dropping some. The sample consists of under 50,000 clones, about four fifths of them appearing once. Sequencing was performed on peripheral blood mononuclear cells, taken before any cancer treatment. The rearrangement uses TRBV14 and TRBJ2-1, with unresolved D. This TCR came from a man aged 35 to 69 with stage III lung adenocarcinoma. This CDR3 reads CASSQDSSNEQFF. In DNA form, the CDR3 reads TGTGCCAGCAGCCAAGACAGCAGCAATGAGCAGTTCTTC.